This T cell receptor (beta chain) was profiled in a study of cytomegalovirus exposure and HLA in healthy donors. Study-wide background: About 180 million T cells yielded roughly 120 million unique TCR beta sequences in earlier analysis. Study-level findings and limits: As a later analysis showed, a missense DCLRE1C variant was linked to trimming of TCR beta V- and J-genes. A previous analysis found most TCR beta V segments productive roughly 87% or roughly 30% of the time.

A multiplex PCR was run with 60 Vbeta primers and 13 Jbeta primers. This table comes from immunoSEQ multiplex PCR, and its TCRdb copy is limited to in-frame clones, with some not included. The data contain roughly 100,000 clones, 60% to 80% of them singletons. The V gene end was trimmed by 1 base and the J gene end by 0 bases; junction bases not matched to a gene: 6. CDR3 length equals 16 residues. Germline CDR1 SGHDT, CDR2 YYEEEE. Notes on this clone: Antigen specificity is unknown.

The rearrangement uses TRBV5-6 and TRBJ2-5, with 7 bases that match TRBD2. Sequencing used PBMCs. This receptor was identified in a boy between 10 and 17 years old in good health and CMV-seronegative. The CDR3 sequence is CASSLSLADYQETQYF. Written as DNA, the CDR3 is TGTGCCAGCAGCTTGAGCCTAGCGGATTACCAAGAGACCCAGTACTTC.